Listed here is a single T cell receptor (beta chain). Its matching antigen is unknown. A multiplex PCR was run with 60 Vbeta primers and 13 Jbeta primers. Assay used: immunoSEQ multiplex PCR; TCRdb lists only in-frame clones, some missing. The top ten clones hold over 2.5% of a sample with 100,000 to 150,000 clones, about 79% of them seen once. Trimming pared 2 bases from V and 5 bases from J, leaving 3 bases between. CDR1 is SNHLY, CDR2 FYNNEI, per germline. The CDR3 covers 11 residues. The source of the sample is a study of cytomegalovirus exposure and HLA in healthy donors. The study, taken as a whole, reports: Among TCR beta chains of equal frequency, HLA-associated ones were more clonally expanded in a later analysis.

Sequencing was carried out using PBMCs. The chain combines TRBV2 with TRBJ1-2; D not resolved. This sequence originates from a woman between 50 and 59 years old in good health and CMV-seronegative. DNA of the CDR3: TGTGCCAGCAGTGAATCTTATGGCTACACCTTC. Its translation: CASSESYGYTF.